The 15 T cell receptor beta chains below come from one sample, sequenced in a study of PD-L1 blockade in urothelial cancer (dated by TCRdb to the late 2010s). Preparation of the library involved the immunoSEQ multiplex PCR assay. In TCRdb, the immuneACCESS table is reduced to in-frame sequences with V and J assigned. These tables do not hold every clone; where another copy was compared, an unresolved V gene accounts for under half, and the others remain unexplained. The sample profile shows more than 35,000 clones; approximately 91% of them were found once. The ten most abundant clones make up approximately 11% of the sample. The time point tag for this specimen amounts to: pretreatment peripheral blood. Sequenced here: PBMCs, sampled around atezolizumab (anti-PD-L1) treatment. The source of these receptors is a woman aged 55 to 70 with urothelial cancer.

This clone was seen a single time. The chain couples TRBV27 to TRBJ2-5; 9 bases agree with TRBD2. Trimming at V came to 9 bases and at J to 2 bases, leaving 7 bases not matched to a gene. Germline V gene data show CDR1 as MNHEY and CDR2 as SMNVEV (reference sequence). CDR3 size: 14 residues. This chain's CDR3 is CASHAGGSQETQYF. DNA of the CDR3: TGTGCCAGTCATGCGGGGGGGTCTCAAGAGACCCAGTACTTC.

The chain uses TRBV5-5 and TRBJ2-2, with unresolved D. CDR1 and CDR2 from the germline V gene are SGHKS and YYEKEE (reference sequence). V was clipped by 2 bases and J by 6 bases, with 11 bases between them. The CDR3 totals 14 residues. The CDR3: CASSLFLSPGELFF. The DNA of the CDR3 is TGTGCCAGCAGCTTATTCCTAAGCCCCGGGGAGCTGTTTTTT. Complete variable domain (other parts from reference TRBV5-5 and TRBJ2-2): DAGVTQSPTHLIKTRGQQVTLRCSPISGHKSVSWYQQVLGQGPQFIFQYYEKEERGRGNFPDRFSARQFPNYSSELNVNALLLGDSALYLCASSLFLSPGELFFGEGSRLTVL.

The chain joins TRBV20-1 to TRBJ1-1; D is possibly TRBD1 (6 bases). CDR1 DFQATT and CDR2 SNEGSKA come from the germline V gene (reference sequence). This CDR3 spans 11 amino acids. The ends were cut back, 3 bases at V and 5 bases at J, with 7 bases in the middle. For the CDR3, the DNA is TGCAGTGCTAGGGGGGCAACTGAAGCTTTCTTT. It specifies CSARGATEAFF.

The V and J genes are TRBV18 and TRBJ2-7, with a weak D call TRBD1 (6 bases). This CDR3 has 14 amino acids. Looked up from germline, CDR1 is KGHSH and CDR2 is LQKENI. Between the trimmed V and J ends, which lost 4 bases and 5 bases, there was a span of 15 bases. The CDR3 loop is CASSLQGRNNEQYF. In DNA form, the CDR3 reads TGTGCCAGCTCACTACAGGGACGGAACAACGAGCAGTACTTC.

The chain combines TRBV9 with TRBJ2-2, with 7 bases fitting TRBD2. J was trimmed by 4 bases and V by 3 bases; bases with no gene match: 9. CDR1 is SGDLS, CDR2 YYNGEE, per germline. This CDR3 is 16 amino acids long. As DNA, the CDR3 is TGTGCCAGCAGCGAGAGGGGAGCGGGAAGCACCGGGGAGCTGTTTTTT. Protein sequence: CASSERGAGSTGELFF.

CDR3 residues: CASSPTGIMRNTEAFF. CDR3 sequence (DNA): TGTGCCAGCAGCCCTACAGGGATCATGAGGAACACTGAAGCTTTCTTT. V and J are TRBV7-9 and TRBJ1-1, with a possible D match to TRBD1 (6 bases). CDR1 SEHNR and CDR2 FQNEAQ come from the germline V gene (reference sequence). The CDR3 sequence is 16 residues long. Trimming removed 5 bases from V and 1 base from J, with 17 bases in between.

This chain's CDR3 is CASSWAGENQETQYF. The CDR3 DNA reads as TGCGCCAGCAGCTGGGCGGGAGAGAACCAAGAGACCCAGTACTTC. V and J are TRBV5-1 and TRBJ2-5; 7 bases match TRBD2. V lost 3 bases to trimming and J lost 0 bases; unmatched junction nucleotides: 5. This CDR3 contains 15 residues. The V gene's germline CDR1 is SGHRS and CDR2 YFSETQ.

The chain joins TRBV18 to TRBJ2-1, with a possible D match to TRBD1 (5 bases). CDR1 and CDR2 from the germline V gene are KGHSH and LQKENI. The CDR3 sequence is 14 residues long. Trimming stripped 5 bases from V and 4 bases from J, with 12 bases between. The CDR3: CASSMQQEYNEQFF. In DNA, the CDR3 is TGTGCCAGCTCAATGCAACAGGAGTACAATGAGCAGTTCTTC.

The J gene is TRBJ2-1, the V gene TRBV5-1; 9 positions match TRBD1. V trimming: 0 bases; J trimming: 7 bases; junction bases outside the gene matches: 2. The germline V gene encodes CDR1 SGHRS and CDR2 YFSETQ. The CDR3 is made up of 14 amino acids. This chain's CDR3 is CASSLAQGANEQFF. DNA of the CDR3: TGCGCCAGCAGCTTGGCACAGGGGGCGAATGAGCAGTTCTTC. Filled out from reference TRBV5-1 and TRBJ2-1, the complete variable domain reads KAGVTQTPRYLIKTRGQQVTLSCSPISGHRSVSWYQQTPGQGLQFLFEYFSETQRNKGNFPGRFSGRQFSNSRSEMNVSTLELGDSALYLCASSLAQGANEQFFGPGTRLTVL.

The rearrangement uses TRBV4-3 and TRBJ2-7, with 11 bases identical to TRBD1. There are 15 residues in the CDR3. J gave up 5 bases and V 5 bases, and 8 bases lay outside the gene matches. Germline lookup yields CDR1 LGHNA and CDR2 YSLEER. The CDR3, as DNA: TGCGCCAGCAGCTCCTGGACAGGGGGCTTGAACGAGCAGTACTTC. Residues: CASSSWTGGLNEQYF.

The rearrangement links TRBV6-1 to TRBJ1-1; tentatively, D is TRBD1 (6 bases). Deletions cut 9 bases from V and 6 bases from J, with 20 bases between. Germline V lookup: CDR1 MNHNS, CDR2 SASEGT. The CDR3 runs to 14 residues. In DNA, the CDR3 is TGTGCCAGTCCGGGCGGGGGGGCAATTTCTGAAGCTTTCTTT. Translating gives CASPGGGAISEAFF.

This rearrangement joins TRBV6-7 to TRBJ1-2; TRBD1 matches at 7 bases. TRBV6-7 is an ORF, and what it does is uncertain. V was clipped by 6 bases and J by 0 bases; unmatched bases: 7. The CDR3 has 15 amino acids. The CDR3 is CASSRLTGSNYGYTF. CDR3 nucleotide sequence: TGTGCCAGCAGCCGCCTGACAGGGTCTAACTATGGCTACACCTTC.

This rearrangement joins TRBV28 to TRBJ2-1; D is possibly TRBD2 (6 bases). The V end lost 5 bases, the J end lost 8 bases, and 22 bases lay between the germline ends. Germline V gene sequence: CDR1 MDHEN, CDR2 SYDVKM. The CDR3 has 16 amino acids. CDR3 in amino acids: CASSSSAGGGMHEQFF. DNA of the CDR3: TGTGCCAGCAGTAGTTCGGCCGGCGGCGGGATGCATGAGCAGTTCTTC.

The chain carries TRBV6-1 and TRBJ2-1; D call uncertain. This CDR3 contains 10 residues. The germline CDR1 and CDR2 sequences are MNHNS and SASEGT. As DNA, the CDR3 is TGTGCTTCCGGCTACAATGAGCAGTTCTTC. Amino acid sequence: CASGYNEQFF.

This clone showed up just a few times. The J gene is TRBJ1-2, the V gene TRBV6-4, with D possibly matching TRBD1 (5 bases). The CDR3 extends over 13 amino acids. Germline V lookup: CDR1 MRHNA, CDR2 SNTAGT. Deletions cut 6 bases from V and 4 bases from J, with 12 bases between. The CDR3 reads CASREDRSYGYTF. The CDR3 nucleotides read TGTGCCAGCAGGGAAGACAGAAGCTATGGCTACACCTTC.